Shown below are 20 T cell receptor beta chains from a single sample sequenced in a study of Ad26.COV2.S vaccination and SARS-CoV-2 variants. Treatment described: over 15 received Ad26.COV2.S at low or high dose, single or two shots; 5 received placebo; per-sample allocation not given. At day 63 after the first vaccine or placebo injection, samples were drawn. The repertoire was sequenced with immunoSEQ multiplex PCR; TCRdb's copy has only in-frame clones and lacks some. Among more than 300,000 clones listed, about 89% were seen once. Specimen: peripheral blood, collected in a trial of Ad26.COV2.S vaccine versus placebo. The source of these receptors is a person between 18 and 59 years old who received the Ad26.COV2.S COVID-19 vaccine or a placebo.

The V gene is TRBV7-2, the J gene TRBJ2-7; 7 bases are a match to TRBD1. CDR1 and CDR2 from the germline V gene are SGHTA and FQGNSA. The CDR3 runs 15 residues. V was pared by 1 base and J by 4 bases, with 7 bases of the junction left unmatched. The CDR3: CASSLGPDREYEQYF. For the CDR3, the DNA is TGTGCCAGCAGCTTAGGCCCTGACAGGGAGTACGAGCAGTACTTC.

Here the CDR3 DNA reads TGTGCCAGCAGCTCACCGACAGCCTCTGGAAACACCATATATTTT. It translates to CASSSPTASGNTIYF. V is TRBV7-2 and J is TRBJ1-3; the D gene is possibly TRBD1 (5 bases). There are 15 residues in the CDR3. The V end lost 4 bases, the J end lost 0 bases, and 10 bases lay between the germline ends. Germline V gene data show CDR1 as SGHTA and CDR2 as FQGNSA. Looking up the rest from reference TRBV7-2 and TRBJ1-3 gives the full variable domain: GAGVSQSPSNKVTEKGKDVELRCDPISGHTALYWYRQSLGQGLEFLIYFQGNSAPDKSGLPSDRFSAERTGGSVSTLTIQRTQQEDSAVYLCASSSPTASGNTIYFGEGSWLTVV.

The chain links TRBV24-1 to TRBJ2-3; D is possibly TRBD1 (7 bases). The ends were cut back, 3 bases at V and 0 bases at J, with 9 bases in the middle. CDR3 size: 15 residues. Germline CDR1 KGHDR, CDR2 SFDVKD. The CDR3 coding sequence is TGTGCCACCAGTGATGCAGGGGGGAGCACAGATACGCAGTATTTT. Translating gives CATSDAGGSTDTQYF.

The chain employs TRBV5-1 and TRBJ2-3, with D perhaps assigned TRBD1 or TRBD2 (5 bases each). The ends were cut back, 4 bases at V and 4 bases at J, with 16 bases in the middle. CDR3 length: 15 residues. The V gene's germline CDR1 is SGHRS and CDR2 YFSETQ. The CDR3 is CASSPGPSRADTQYF. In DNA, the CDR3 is TGCGCCAGCAGCCCGGGGCCATCAAGGGCAGATACGCAGTATTTT. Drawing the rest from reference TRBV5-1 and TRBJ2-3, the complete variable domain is KAGVTQTPRYLIKTRGQQVTLSCSPISGHRSVSWYQQTPGQGLQFLFEYFSETQRNKGNFPGRFSGRQFSNSRSEMNVSTLELGDSALYLCASSPGPSRADTQYFGPGTRLTVL.

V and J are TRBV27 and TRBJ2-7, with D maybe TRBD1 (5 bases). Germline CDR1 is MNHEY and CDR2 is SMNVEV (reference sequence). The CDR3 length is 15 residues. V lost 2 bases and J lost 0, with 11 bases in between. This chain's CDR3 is CASSLQGWSSYEQYF. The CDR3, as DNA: TGTGCCAGCAGTTTACAGGGTTGGAGCTCCTACGAGCAGTACTTC.

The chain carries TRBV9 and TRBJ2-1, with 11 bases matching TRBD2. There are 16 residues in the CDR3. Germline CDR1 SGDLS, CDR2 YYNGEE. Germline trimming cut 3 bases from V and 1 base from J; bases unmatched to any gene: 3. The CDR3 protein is CASSGASGGSYNEQFF. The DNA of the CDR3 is TGTGCCAGCAGCGGGGCTAGCGGGGGGTCCTACAATGAGCAGTTCTTC.

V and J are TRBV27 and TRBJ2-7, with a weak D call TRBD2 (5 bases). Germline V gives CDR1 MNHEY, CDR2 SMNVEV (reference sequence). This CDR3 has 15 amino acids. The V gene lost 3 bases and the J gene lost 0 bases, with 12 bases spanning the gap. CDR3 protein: CASSLFAGVSYEQYF. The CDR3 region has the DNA TGTGCCAGCAGTTTGTTCGCGGGTGTCTCCTACGAGCAGTACTTC.

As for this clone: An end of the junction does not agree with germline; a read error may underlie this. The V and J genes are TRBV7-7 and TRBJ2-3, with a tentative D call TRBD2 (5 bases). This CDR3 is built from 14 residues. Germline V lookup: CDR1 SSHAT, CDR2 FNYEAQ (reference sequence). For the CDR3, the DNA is TGTGCTAGCAGCTTAGCCGGTCGGGGAGATACGCAGTATTTT. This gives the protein CASSLAGRGDTQYF.

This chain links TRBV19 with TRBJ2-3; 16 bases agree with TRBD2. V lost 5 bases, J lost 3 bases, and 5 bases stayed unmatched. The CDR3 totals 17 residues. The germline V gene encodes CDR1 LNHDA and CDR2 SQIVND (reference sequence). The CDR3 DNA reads TGTGCCAGTAGTCCGGGACTAGCGGGAGGGAGGACAGATACGCAGTATTTT. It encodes CASSPGLAGGRTDTQYF. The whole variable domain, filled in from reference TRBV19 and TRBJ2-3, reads DGGITQSPKYLFRKEGQNVTLSCEQNLNHDAMYWYRQDPGQGLRLIYYSQIVNDFQKGDIAEGYSVSREKKESFPLTVTSAQKNPTAFYLCASSPGLAGGRTDTQYFGPGTRLTVL.

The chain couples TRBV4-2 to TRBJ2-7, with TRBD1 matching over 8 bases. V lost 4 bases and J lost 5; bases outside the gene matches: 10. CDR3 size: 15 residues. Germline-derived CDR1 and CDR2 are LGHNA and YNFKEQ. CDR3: CASSPTGTGSHEQYF. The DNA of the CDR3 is TGTGCCAGCAGCCCAACCGGGACAGGCAGCCACGAGCAGTACTTC.

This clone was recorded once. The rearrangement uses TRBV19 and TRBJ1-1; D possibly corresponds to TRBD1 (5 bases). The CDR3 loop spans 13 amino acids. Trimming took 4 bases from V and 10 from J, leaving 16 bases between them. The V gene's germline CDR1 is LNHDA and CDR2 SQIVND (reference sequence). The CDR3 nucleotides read TGTGCCAGTAGTAATGGGCAGGGTTTAGCAGCTTTCTTT. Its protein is CASSNGQGLAAFF. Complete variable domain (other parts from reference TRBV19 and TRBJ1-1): DGGITQSPKYLFRKEGQNVTLSCEQNLNHDAMYWYRQDPGQGLRLIYYSQIVNDFQKGDIAEGYSVSREKKESFPLTVTSAQKNPTAFYLCASSNGQGLAAFFGQGTRLTVV.

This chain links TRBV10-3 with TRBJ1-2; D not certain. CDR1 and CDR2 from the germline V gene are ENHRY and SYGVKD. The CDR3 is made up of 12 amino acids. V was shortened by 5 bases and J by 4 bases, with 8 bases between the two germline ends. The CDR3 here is CAISPAVYGYTF. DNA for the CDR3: TGTGCCATCAGTCCCGCGGTCTATGGCTACACCTTC.

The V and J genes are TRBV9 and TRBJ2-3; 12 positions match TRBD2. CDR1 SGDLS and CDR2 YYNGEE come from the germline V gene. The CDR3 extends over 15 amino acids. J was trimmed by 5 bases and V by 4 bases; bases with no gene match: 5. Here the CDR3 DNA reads TGTGCCAGCAGCACAGGACTAGCGGGACTAGATACGCAGTATTTT. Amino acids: CASSTGLAGLDTQYF.

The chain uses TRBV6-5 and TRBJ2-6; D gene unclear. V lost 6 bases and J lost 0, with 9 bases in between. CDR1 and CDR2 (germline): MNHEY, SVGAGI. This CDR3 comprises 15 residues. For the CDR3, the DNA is TGTGCCAGCAGGACGGTGAGCTCTGGGGCCAACGTCCTGACTTTC. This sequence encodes CASRTVSSGANVLTF.

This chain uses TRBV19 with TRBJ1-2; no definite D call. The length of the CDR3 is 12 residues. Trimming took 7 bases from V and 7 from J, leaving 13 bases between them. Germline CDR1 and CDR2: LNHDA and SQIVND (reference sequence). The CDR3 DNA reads TGTGCCAGTACGTCGCTCGATGGTGGCTACACCTTC. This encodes CASTSLDGGYTF.

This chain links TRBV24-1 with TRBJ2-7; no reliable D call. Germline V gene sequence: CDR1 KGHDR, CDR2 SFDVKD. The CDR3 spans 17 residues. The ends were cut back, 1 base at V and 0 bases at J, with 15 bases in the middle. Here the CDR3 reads CATSDLNSQVSSYEQYF. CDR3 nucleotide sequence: TGTGCCACCAGTGATTTAAACAGTCAGGTGAGCTCCTACGAGCAGTACTTC.

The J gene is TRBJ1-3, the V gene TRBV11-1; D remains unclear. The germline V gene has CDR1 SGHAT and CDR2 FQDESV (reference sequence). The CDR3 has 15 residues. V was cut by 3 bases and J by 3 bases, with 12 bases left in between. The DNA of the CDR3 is TGTGCCAGCAGCTTCGTACCGAACTTTGGAAACACCATATATTTT. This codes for CASSFVPNFGNTIYF.

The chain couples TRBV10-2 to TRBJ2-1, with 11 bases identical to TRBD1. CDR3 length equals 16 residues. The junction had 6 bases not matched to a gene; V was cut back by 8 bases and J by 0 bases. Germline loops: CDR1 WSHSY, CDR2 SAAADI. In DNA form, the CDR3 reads TGCGCCAGCCGGGACAGGGGGTTTCCCTCCTACAATGAGCAGTTCTTC. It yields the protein CASRDRGFPSYNEQFF.

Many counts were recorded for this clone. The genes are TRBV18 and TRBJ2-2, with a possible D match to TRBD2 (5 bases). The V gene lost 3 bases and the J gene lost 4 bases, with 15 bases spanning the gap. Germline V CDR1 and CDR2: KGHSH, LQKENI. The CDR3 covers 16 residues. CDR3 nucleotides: TGTGCCAGCTCACCTCTTACTAACCGGGGCACCGGGGAGCTGTTTTTT. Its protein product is CASSPLTNRGTGELFF.

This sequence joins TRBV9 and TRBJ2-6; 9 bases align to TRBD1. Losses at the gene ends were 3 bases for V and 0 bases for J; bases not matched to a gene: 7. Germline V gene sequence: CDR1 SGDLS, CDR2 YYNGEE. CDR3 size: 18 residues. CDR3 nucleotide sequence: TGTGCCAGCAGCGCCGGGACAGGGACTTTCTCTGGGGCCAACGTCCTGACTTTC. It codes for CASSAGTGTFSGANVLTF.